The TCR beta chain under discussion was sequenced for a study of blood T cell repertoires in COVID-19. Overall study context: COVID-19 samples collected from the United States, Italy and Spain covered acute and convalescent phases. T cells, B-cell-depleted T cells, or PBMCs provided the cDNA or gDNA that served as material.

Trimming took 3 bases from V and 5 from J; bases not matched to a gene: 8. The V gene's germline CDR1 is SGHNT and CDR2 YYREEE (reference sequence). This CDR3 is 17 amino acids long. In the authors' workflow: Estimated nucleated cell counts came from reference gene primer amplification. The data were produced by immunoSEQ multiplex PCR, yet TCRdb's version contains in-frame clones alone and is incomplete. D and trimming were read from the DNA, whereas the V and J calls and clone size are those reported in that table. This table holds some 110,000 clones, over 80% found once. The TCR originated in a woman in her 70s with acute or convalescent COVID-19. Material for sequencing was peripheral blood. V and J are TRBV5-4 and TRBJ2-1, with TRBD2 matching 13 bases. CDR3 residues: CASSSRTSGSGHNEQFF. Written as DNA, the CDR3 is TGTGCCAGCAGCTCACGGACTAGCGGGAGTGGGCACAATGAGCAGTTCTTC.